This T cell receptor (beta chain) was observed in a study of blood T cell repertoires in COVID-19. Study-level background: Sources were T cells, B-cell-depleted T cells, or PBMCs; the material itself was cDNA or gDNA.

Germline V gives CDR1 SGHVS, CDR2 FNYEAQ. Trimming shortened V by 5 bases and J by 2 bases, and 12 bases separated the two germline ends. The CDR3 consists of 14 residues. Data came from immunoSEQ multiplex PCR; TCRdb stores just in-frame clones and leaves some out. The data contain around 210,000 clones, 85% of them singletons. The sample was peripheral blood. V usage is TRBV7-6 and J usage is TRBJ1-1; the D is unclear. The source is a man between 50 and 59 years old with COVID-19, enrolled during active disease. DNA for the CDR3: TGTGCCAGCAGCCAACCGCGGGGAAACACTGAAGCTTTCTTT. Residues: CASSQPRGNTEAFF.